These T cell receptor beta chains were read from a single sample in a study of HIV-infected patients and healthy controls. TCRdb redid the calling of the 5' RACE reads with MiXCR, one entry per CDR3 protein. The sample lists around 67,000 distinct CDR3 sequences; approximately 16% were seen once. What was sequenced was CD4+ T cells from blood. These receptors were obtained from a human donor in good health. CDR3s include the opening cysteine and the closing phenylalanine or tryptophan. The order of the fields is V gene, clone size, D gene, J gene, CDR3 DNA, CDR3 protein. The D gene is left open where the match is weak. Clone size, where shown, is once, few, many, or a class for clones that have expanded.

TRBV5-4	.	.	TRBJ2-5	TGTGCCAGCAGCCCCGGTCAACACCAACAAGAGACCCAGTACTTC	CASSPGQHQQETQYF
TRBV27	.	TRBD2	TRBJ2-3	TGTGCCAGCGGCGGCGGACTAGCCCTGGATACGCAGTATTTT	CASGGGLALDTQYF
TRBV6-2/TRBV6-3	.	TRBD2	TRBJ2-1	TGTGCCAGCAGATCCCTAGCGGGAGGTTTTAGGAGCTCCTACAATGAGCAGTTCTTC	CASRSLAGGFRSSYNEQFF
TRBV6-6	few	TRBD1	TRBJ2-1	TGTGCCAGCAGTCCCGCCCCTAATTTCACAGGGGTGGTTTCCTACAATGAGCAGTTCTTC	CASSPAPNFTGVVSYNEQFF
TRBV6-1	few	.	TRBJ2-2	TGTGCCAGCAGTGTGGGACATTGGAACACCGGGGAGCTGTTTTTT	CASSVGHWNTGELFF
TRBV20-1	.	.	TRBJ2-4	TGCAGTGCTAGAGGGCGGTACTTC	CSARGRYF
TRBV20-1	few	TRBD2	TRBJ2-1	TGCAGTGCGCGACTAGCGCGGAGCTCCTACAATGAGCAGTTCTTC	CSARLARSSYNEQFF
TRBV29-1	many	.	TRBJ1-4	TGCAGCGTCGGGGAGACTGGGAATGAAAAACTGTTTTTT	CSVGETGNEKLFF
TRBV15	few	.	TRBJ2-1	TGTGCCACCAGCGAACCGGGACGTAGGTTGTACAATGAGCAGTTCTTC	CATSEPGRRLYNEQFF
TRBV6-6	few	TRBD1	TRBJ2-7	TGTGCCAGCAGTTACAGAGACAGGGCCTACGAGCAGTACTTC	CASSYRDRAYEQYF
TRBV6-2/TRBV6-3	.	TRBD1	TRBJ1-2	TGTGCCAGCAGTGAGGACAGGAGAAACTATGGCTACACCTTC	CASSEDRRNYGYTF
TRBV12-3/TRBV12-4	few	TRBD2	TRBJ2-1	TGTGCCAGCAGTCCAACTAGCGGGGTATACAATGAGCAGTTCTTC	CASSPTSGVYNEQFF
TRBV28	medium-sized	.	TRBJ2-3	TGTGCCAGCAGTTTCAGAACTAAAACAGATACGCAGTATTTT	CASSFRTKTDTQYF
TRBV7-3	few	TRBD1	TRBJ2-2	TGTGCCAGCAGCTACCTACAGGGGGCGAGGTATACCGGGGAGCTGTTTTTT	CASSYLQGARYTGELFF
TRBV28	few	.	TRBJ1-6	TGTGCCAGCAGCTCCCAGGAGGGGCTTTCACCCCTCCACTTT	CASSSQEGLSPLHF
TRBV19	.	TRBD2	TRBJ2-1	TGTGCCAGTAGTATTAGTGGTCCGGGACTAGCGGGAGGAGGCTCCTACAATGAGCAGTTCTTC	CASSISGPGLAGGGSYNEQFF
TRBV4-3	.	.	TRBJ2-3	TGCGCCAGCAGCCAAGGGACGCGGCGGACAGATACGCAGTATTTT	CASSQGTRRTDTQYF
TRBV20-1	few	.	TRBJ2-3	TGCAGTGCTAGAGTAGAAATGGCTGGGGCCCCGGATACGCAGTATTTT	CSARVEMAGAPDTQYF
TRBV28	.	.	TRBJ2-5	TGTGCCAGCAGTCCCGACATCCGAGAGACCCAGTACTTC	CASSPDIRETQYF
TRBV20-1	many	.	TRBJ1-1	TGCAGTGCTAGAGACCCCCCGGGGGTGGGAAACACTGAAGCTTTCTTT	CSARDPPGVGNTEAFF
TRBV27	.	TRBD2	TRBJ2-7	TGTGCCAGCCAAAGTTGGGGGGGGGAGCAGTACTTC	CASQSWGGEQYF
TRBV12-3/TRBV12-4	few	TRBD1	TRBJ2-7	TGTGCCAGCAGTTCAGTCCACCTAACAGGGGGCATCTCCTACGAGCAGTACTTC	CASSSVHLTGGISYEQYF
TRBV30	.	TRBD2	TRBJ2-2	TGTGCCTGGAGTCGGGGGGTTGCCGGGGAGCTGTTTTTT	CAWSRGVAGELFF
TRBV6-4	many	.	TRBJ1-3	TGTGCCAGCAGTGACAATACAGACGGGAGCTCTGGAAACACCATATATTTT	CASSDNTDGSSGNTIYF
TRBV2	few	.	TRBJ1-5	TGTGCCAGCAGTGGGGGGGGATCCGATCAGCCCCAGCATTTT	CASSGGGSDQPQHF
TRBV20-1	few	.	TRBJ1-2	TGCAGTGCCGGGACCGAGGTTAACTATGGCTACACCTTC	CSAGTEVNYGYTF
TRBV18	.	.	TRBJ1-3	TGTGCCAGCTCACAAGCGGGCGGAAACACCATATATTTT	CASSQAGGNTIYF
TRBV6-6	.	.	TRBJ1-4	TGTGCCAGCAGACTCAGGGGTGCTAATGAAAAACTGTTTTTT	CASRLRGANEKLFF
TRBV19	.	TRBD1	TRBJ2-3	TGTGCCAGTACCAAGACAGGGGCGTCGGATACGCAGTATTTT	CASTKTGASDTQYF
TRBV4-2	many	.	TRBJ2-3	TGTGCCAGCAGCCAAGAGGGGAGGCAAAGCACAGATACGCAGTATTTT	CASSQEGRQSTDTQYF
TRBV20-1	.	.	TRBJ2-1	TGCAGTGCTCGTCAGGGCCTCCCTTCCTACAATGAGCAGTTCTTC	CSARQGLPSYNEQFF
TRBV2	.	.	TRBJ2-1	TGTGCCAGCAGTTCGGACCGGGATAATGAGCAGTTCTTC	CASSSDRDNEQFF
TRBV18	once	TRBD1	TRBJ1-5	TGTGCCAGCGCACAGGGCATACAGGGGGGACAGCCCCAGCATTTT	CASAQGIQGGQPQHF
TRBV2	few	TRBD1	TRBJ1-1	TGTGCCAGCGAGGGGGCGCGTACTGAAGCTTTCTTT	CASEGARTEAFF
TRBV28	many	TRBD1	TRBJ2-3	TGTGCCAGCAGTTTACAGACAGGGGGAGATACGCAGTATTTT	CASSLQTGGDTQYF
TRBV20-1	many	TRBD1	TRBJ1-2	TGCAGTGCTAGAGTGGGGACAGGGACCTATGGCTACACCTTC	CSARVGTGTYGYTF
TRBV6-4	few	TRBD1	TRBJ2-1	TGTGCCAGCAGTGAGAACACCGGGACAGCCAATGAGCAGTTCTTC	CASSENTGTANEQFF
TRBV15	.	.	TRBJ2-6	TGTGCCACCAGCTGGACGGTTAGCTCTGGGGCCAACGTCCTGACTTTC	CATSWTVSSGANVLTF
TRBV6-1	.	TRBD1	TRBJ1-5	TGTGCCAGCAGGGGACAGCTCAATCAGCCCCAGCATTTT	CASRGQLNQPQHF
TRBV29-1	.	.	TRBJ1-4	TGCAGCGTTGTCCCTGTGGGTGAAAAACTGTTTTTT	CSVVPVGEKLFF
TRBV30	many	.	TRBJ2-5	TGTGCCTGGAGTGTACGGTCGGAGACCCAGTACTTC	CAWSVRSETQYF
TRBV5-1	.	.	TRBJ2-7	TGCGCCAGCAGCTTGGTAACAGGGTCCGCCTACGAGCAGTACTTC	CASSLVTGSAYEQYF
TRBV20-1	.	TRBD2	TRBJ2-3	TGCAGTGCTAGAGATCCGCGGGAGGTCTCAGATACGCAGTATTTT	CSARDPREVSDTQYF
TRBV11-2	few	TRBD1	TRBJ2-5	TGTGCCAGCAGCCGAAATGGACAGGGTCAAGAGACCCAGTACTTC	CASSRNGQGQETQYF
TRBV5-1	few	.	TRBJ2-5	TGCGCCAGCAGCTTTAACCAGCGGCAAGAGACCCAGTACTTC	CASSFNQRQETQYF